The next 32 T cell receptor beta chains were all read from a single sample in a study of blood T cells in healthy people across ages. Together with a sample-barcoded 5' primer, a J-beta primer mix was included in a second PCR lasting roughly 6 to 12 cycles. TCRdb passed the 5' RACE reads through MiXCR, listing each CDR3 protein once. The sample shows some 1,800,000 distinct CDR3 sequences, approximately 40% of them seen only once. The material sequenced was blood. These receptors originate from a human donor in good health.

This clonotype has just a few counts. The chain employs TRBV7-9 and TRBJ2-7, with TRBD1 matching 7 bases. The V and J ends lost 4 bases and 3 bases, in that order; junction bases with no gene match: 6. This CDR3 is built from 14 residues. Germline CDR1 SEHNR, CDR2 FQNEAQ (reference sequence). For the CDR3, the DNA is TGTGCCAGCAGCTCAGGGGCAGGGGGCTACGAGCAGTACTTC. This encodes CASSSGAGGYEQYF.

In this sample, this clonotype turned up a few times. The V and J genes are TRBV9 and TRBJ2-1, with TRBD1 identical over 7 bases. The CDR3 loop spans 14 amino acids. V gave up 0 bases and J gave up 7 bases; unmatched junction bases: 4. The germline V gene has CDR1 SGDLS and CDR2 YYNGEE. CDR3 bases: TGTGCCAGCAGCGTAGTGACAGGGAAGAATGAGCAGTTCTTC. Protein product: CASSVVTGKNEQFF.

J is TRBJ2-7 and V is TRBV10-3; D not certain. The V gene's germline CDR1 is ENHRY and CDR2 SYGVKD. CDR3 size: 13 residues. Trimming took off 0 bases at V and 9 bases at J, with 12 bases between the two ends. The CDR3 spells CAISESAGPRQYF. The CDR3 DNA sequence: TGTGCCATCAGTGAGTCGGCAGGACCCAGGCAGTACTTC.

The chain carries TRBV7-3 and TRBJ2-3; the D gene is possibly TRBD1 (6 bases). V was shortened by 6 bases and J by 2 bases, with 15 bases between the two germline ends. CDR1 is SGHTA and CDR2 is FQGTGA in the germline V gene. CDR3 length equals 15 residues. CDR3 nucleotide sequence: TGTGCCAGCAGGGAACAGGGTATATACACAGATACGCAGTATTTT. It is translated as CASREQGIYTDTQYF.

The chain combines TRBV28 with TRBJ2-5, with 7 bases aligning to TRBD2. V lost 10 bases to trimming and J lost 4 bases; unmatched junction nucleotides: 6. The CDR3 is 12 amino acids. Germline V lookup: CDR1 MDHEN, CDR2 SYDVKM. The CDR3 sequence: CATGGYLETQYF. The CDR3 DNA is TGTGCCACGGGGGGTTACCTAGAGACCCAGTACTTC.

This rearrangement joins TRBV11-3 to TRBJ2-1; 12 bases map to TRBD2. The J call may not be correct, given that the DNA end is closer to TRBJ2-7. Germline-derived CDR1 and CDR2 are SGHNT and YENEEA. CDR3 length: 17 residues. The chain's CDR3 is CASSLVSSGGDYNEQYF. The CDR3 DNA is TGTGCCAGCAGCTTAGTATCTAGCGGGGGGGATTACAATGAGCAGTACTTC.

This clonotype showed up just a few times. The chain carries TRBV3-1 and TRBJ2-7; D is ambiguous. Germline CDR1 reads LGHDT; CDR2 reads YNNKEL (reference sequence). The CDR3 has 15 residues. Trimming left V 0 bases short and J 0 bases short, with 9 bases between. As DNA, the CDR3 is TGTGCCAGCAGCCAAGATTGGGAAAACTCCTACGAGCAGTACTTC. It codes for CASSQDWENSYEQYF.

This clonotype was counted between two and nine times. A clone one base away is much larger, so this may be a read error. This sequence joins TRBV28 and TRBJ2-1, with a weak D call TRBD1 (5 bases). This CDR3 region has 15 residues. Per the germline V gene, CDR1 is MDHEN and CDR2 is SYDVKM. V lost 8 bases and J lost 1, with 15 bases in between. CDR3 residues: CASGPLGESYNEQFF. The CDR3 nucleotides read TGTGCCAGCGGTCCCCTAGGGGAATCCTACAATGAGCAGTTCTTC.

This clonotype was recorded a few times. The chain links TRBV7-2 to TRBJ2-5, with 8 bases that match TRBD1. Germline values: CDR1 SGHTA, CDR2 FQGNSA. This CDR3 contains 16 residues. The trim removed 5 bases at V and 1 base at J, leaving 9 bases unmatched. This CDR3 is CASSAPYQGAQETQYF. The CDR3 DNA is TGTGCCAGCAGCGCTCCCTATCAGGGGGCCCAAGAGACCCAGTACTTC. The whole variable domain, filled in from reference TRBV7-2 and TRBJ2-5, reads GAGVSQSPSNKVTEKGKDVELRCDPISGHTALYWYRQSLGQGLEFLIYFQGNSAPDKSGLPSDRFSAERTGGSVSTLTIQRTQQEDSAVYLCASSAPYQGAQETQYFGPGTRLLVL.

This clonotype was observed a handful of times. V gene TRBV3-1 combines with J gene TRBJ2-5, with TRBD2 as a possible D gene (5 bases). V was shortened by 3 bases and J by 4 bases, with 9 bases between the two germline ends. The germline CDR1 and CDR2 sequences are LGHDT and YNNKEL (reference sequence). This CDR3 region has 13 residues. CDR3: CASSQLASETQYF. The CDR3 region has the DNA TGTGCCAGCAGCCAGCTAGCATCAGAGACCCAGTACTTC.

This clonotype was seen more than once but under ten times. The chain links TRBV29-1 to TRBJ2-1; 7 bases are a match to TRBD2. CDR1 and CDR2 from the germline V gene are SQVTM and ANQGSEA. CDR3 size: 13 residues. Trimming took 3 bases from V and 9 from J; bases not matched to a gene: 8. In nucleotides, the CDR3 is TGCAGCGTTGAGGGGGGGACTGCAACTGAGCAGTTCTTC. Protein: CSVEGGTATEQFF.

In this sample, this clonotype turned up a few times. The chain is built from TRBV4-1 and TRBJ2-7, with D possibly TRBD1 on 6 matching bases. Trimming cost V 4 bases and J 10 bases, with 14 bases left between them. The CDR3 consists of 12 residues. Per germline, CDR1 MGHRA and CDR2 YSYEKL. CDR3 in DNA: TGCGCCAGCAGCCCAGGGGTCCAAGTTCAGTACTTC. This translates into CASSPGVQVQYF.

This clonotype was recorded a few times. The chain carries TRBV29-1 and TRBJ2-5; unclear D gene. Trimming took off 0 bases at V and 6 bases at J, with 5 bases between the two ends. Germline values: CDR1 SQVTM, CDR2 ANQGSEA. This CDR3 comprises 11 residues. The CDR3 DNA reads as TGCAGCGTTGAAGATGAACAGACCCAGTACTTC. It yields the protein CSVEDEQTQYF.

In nucleotides, the CDR3 is TGTGCCAGCAGCCAAGAACGGCCTTCGGGACTCGCGGGGGATGAGCAGTTCTTC. Translating gives CASSQERPSGLAGDEQFF. The chain combines TRBV4-2 with TRBJ2-1; TRBD2 matches 7 bases. Trimming cost V 0 bases and J 8 bases; bases outside gene matches: 16. The germline CDR1 and CDR2 sequences are LGHNA and YNFKEQ. The CDR3 is 18 residues long.

This clonotype was detected only a few times. This chain uses TRBV7-2 with TRBJ2-1, with D tentatively TRBD1 or TRBD2 (5 bases each). The CDR3 contains 13 residues. Germline V gene data show CDR1 as SGHTA and CDR2 as FQGNSA. Trimming pared 4 bases from V and 10 bases from J, leaving 14 bases between. Here the CDR3 DNA reads TGTGCCAGCAGCTACCGGGACCCCTCAGAGCAGTTCTTC. Residues: CASSYRDPSEQFF.

This clonotype appeared a few times. The CDR3 DNA follows: TGTGCCACCAGCAGAGTTGCAACTAATGAAAAACTGTTTTTT. Its protein product is CATSRVATNEKLFF. The chain links TRBV15 to TRBJ1-4; D is unclear. The CDR3 sequence is 14 residues long. Germline V CDR1 and CDR2: LNHNV, YYDKDF (reference sequence). V gave up 1 base and J gave up 0 bases, with 3 bases separating them. The full variable domain, with the rest looked up from reference TRBV15 and TRBJ1-4, is DAMVIQNPRYQVTQFGKPVTLSCSQTLNHNVMYWYQQKSSQAPKLLFHYYDKDFNNEADTPDNFQSRRPNTSFCFLDIRSPGLGDTAMYLCATSRVATNEKLFFGSGTQLSVL.

The V gene is TRBV20-1, the J gene TRBJ1-1, with D tentatively TRBD1 (5 bases). This CDR3 region has 16 residues. Germline V lookup: CDR1 DFQATT, CDR2 SNEGSKA (reference sequence). Trimming took off 4 bases at V and 3 bases at J, with 21 bases between the two ends. Here the CDR3 reads CSAKNWGGVLDTEAFF. In DNA form, the CDR3 reads TGCAGTGCTAAGAACTGGGGAGGGGTACTGGACACTGAAGCTTTCTTT.

The rearrangement links TRBV11-2 to TRBJ2-5, with 8 positions matching TRBD2. With 5 bases clipped from V and 1 base from J, the junction kept 6 bases outside the gene matches. Germline CDR1 and CDR2: SGHAT and FQNNGV. This CDR3 is built from 15 residues. This CDR3 reads CASSRTSSFQETQYF. CDR3 sequence (DNA): TGTGCCAGCAGCCGGACTAGCAGTTTCCAAGAGACCCAGTACTTC.

This sequence joins TRBV29-1 and TRBJ2-5, with TRBD2 as a possible D gene (6 bases). The end of the DNA fits TRBJ2-7 better, so the J call may be wrong. The CDR3 length is 12 residues. CDR1 is SQVTM, CDR2 ANQGSEA, per germline. The CDR3 sequence: CSVERDFDEQYF. The CDR3 DNA reads TGCAGCGTTGAAAGGGACTTTGACGAGCAGTACTTC.

There are a few counts of this clonotype. The chain uses TRBV6-2 or TRBV6-3 and TRBJ1-1, with D unresolved. There are 14 residues in the CDR3. The V gene's germline CDR1 is MNHEY and CDR2 SVGEGT. The V gene lost 6 bases and the J gene lost 4 bases, with 15 bases spanning the gap. The CDR3 nucleotides are TGTGCCAGCAGAGACTGGGCGGGAGGCACTGAAGCTTTCTTT. Translation: CASRDWAGGTEAFF.

The chain recombines TRBV11-2 with TRBJ2-2; TRBD1 matches at 7 bases. From germline, CDR1 is SGHAT and CDR2 FQNNGV. The CDR3 has 17 residues. V trimming: 1 base; J trimming: 5 bases; junction bases outside the gene matches: 10. CDR3 coding DNA: TGTGCCAGCAGCTTAGTCCTACAGGGGTCCTCGACCGGGGAGCTGTTTTTT. It is translated as CASSLVLQGSSTGELFF.

This clonotype was found many times. The chain is built from TRBV20-1 and TRBJ2-7, with unresolved D. Between the trimmed V and J ends, which lost 2 bases and 3 bases, there was a span of 5 bases. Germline assignment: CDR1 DFQATT and CDR2 SNEGSKA (reference sequence). This CDR3 is built from 11 residues. The CDR3: CSARQDYEQYF. DNA for the CDR3: TGCAGTGCTAGACAGGACTACGAGCAGTACTTC.

The rearrangement joins TRBV7-9 to TRBJ1-2; D is possibly TRBD1 (6 bases). The CDR3 is made up of 12 amino acids. CDR1 is SEHNR and CDR2 is FQNEAQ in the germline V gene (reference sequence). CDR3 sequence reads: CVSGDTQGGYTF. CDR3 nucleotides: TGTGTCAGTGGGGACACCCAAGGGGGCTACACCTTC.

The V gene is TRBV5-5, the J gene TRBJ2-3; no definite D call. V was pared by 4 bases and J by 6 bases, with 12 bases between. The CDR3 has 13 residues. Germline CDR1 reads SGHKS; CDR2 reads YYEKEE (reference sequence). The CDR3 DNA reads TGTGCCAGCAGCCCCACCTACACGGATACGCAGTATTTT. Amino acid sequence: CASSPTYTDTQYF.

This chain uses TRBV29-1 with TRBJ1-2, with TRBD1 matching over 10 bases. CDR1 and CDR2 from the germline V gene are SQVTM and ANQGSEA. The CDR3 extends over 14 amino acids. V lost 3 bases and J lost 7; bases outside the gene matches: 8. CDR3 residues: CSVDVSGTGVGYTF. CDR3 DNA: TGCAGCGTTGACGTCTCCGGGACAGGGGTTGGCTACACCTTC.

The chain links TRBV29-1 to TRBJ2-7; 10 bases align to TRBD1. The CDR3 has 16 residues. Germline V lookup: CDR1 SQVTM, CDR2 ANQGSEA. V trimming: 1 base; J trimming: 4 bases; junction bases outside the gene matches: 10. CDR3 loop: CSVEARPGQGQYEQYF. The CDR3 DNA reads as TGCAGCGTTGAAGCCCGACCGGGACAGGGGCAGTACGAGCAGTACTTC.

This sequence joins TRBV7-9 and TRBJ2-5; possible D gene TRBD2, 5 bases. The CDR3 length is 15 residues. Germline CDR1 SEHNR, CDR2 FQNEAQ (reference sequence). Trimming left V 4 bases short and J 5 bases short, with 17 bases between. CDR3 region: CASSSDGLRGETQYF. The CDR3 DNA reads as TGTGCCAGCAGCTCGGACGGCTTAAGAGGGGAGACCCAGTACTTC.

This clonotype was seen a few times. The chain is built from TRBV5-1 and TRBJ1-2; perhaps TRBD1 as D (5 bases). The CDR3 is 17 residues long. V was shortened by 2 bases and J by 4 bases, with 21 bases between the two germline ends. Germline V gene lookup returns CDR1 SGHRS and CDR2 YFSETQ. CDR3 sequence: CASSFSRGGPQTYGYTF. CDR3 sequence (DNA): TGCGCCAGCAGCTTCTCGAGGGGCGGACCCCAGACCTATGGCTACACCTTC.

V usage is TRBV7-9 and J usage is TRBJ2-7; TRBD1 is a possible D gene (5 bases). Germline CDR1 and CDR2: SEHNR and FQNEAQ (reference sequence). The CDR3 is 12 residues long. V dropped 5 bases and J dropped 7 bases, with 12 bases sitting between them. The CDR3 protein is CASSTDSPEQYF. Written as DNA, the CDR3 is TGTGCCAGCAGCACCGACAGCCCAGAGCAGTACTTC.

This clonotype was found a few times. V gene TRBV5-1 combines with J gene TRBJ1-2, with D possibly TRBD1 on 6 matching bases. Germline values: CDR1 SGHRS, CDR2 YFSETQ. The CDR3 extends over 14 amino acids. Trimming cost V 0 bases and J 7 bases, with 13 bases left between them. The DNA of the CDR3 is TGCGCCAGCAGCTTGGCAGGCAGGGGCGTTGGCTACACCTTC. Translation: CASSLAGRGVGYTF.

The chain carries TRBV6-6 and TRBJ2-5; the D gene is possibly TRBD1 (5 bases). The CDR3 contains 15 residues. Germline V CDR1 and CDR2: MNHNY, SVGAGI (reference sequence). Trimming removed 6 bases at V and 2 bases at J, with 16 bases between. CDR3 DNA: TGTGCCAGCAGCCCCCATACTCGGACACAAGAGACCCAGTACTTC. It encodes CASSPHTRTQETQYF.

This chain uses TRBV5-6 with TRBJ2-4; 9 nucleotides agree with TRBD1. The CDR3 totals 15 residues. Per the germline V gene, CDR1 is SGHDT and CDR2 is YYEEEE. Germline trimming cut 2 bases from V and 8 bases from J; bases unmatched to any gene: 8. The CDR3 reads CASSLEQGARDIQYF. The CDR3 nucleotides read TGTGCCAGCAGCTTAGAACAGGGGGCGCGGGACATTCAGTACTTC.